The 31 T cell receptor beta chains reported below all come from one sample, sequenced in a study of vaccination and CD4 T cells after COVID-19. Cultured CD4+ T-cell DNA underwent Oncomine TCR Beta short-read sequencing. Extraction of genomic DNA was performed on cultured CD4+ T cells. From the PCR reads, TCRdb called clonotypes with MiXCR, one entry per CDR3 protein. The sample includes 7,000 to 9,000 distinct CDR3 sequences, approximately 30% of them seen just once. Sample treatment: approximately 11-day PBMC culture with coronavirus spike peptide pools or control peptides (ViraFEST assay). The unexposed donor gave CD4+ T cells before the COVID-19 pandemic (2011-2018). Their antigens remain unidentified. Sequenced sample: CD4+ T cells from blood, cultured in vitro. The receptors stem from a human donor in good health.

The chain combines TRBV28 with TRBJ1-6; weak D call: TRBD1 (6 bases). Trimming left V 7 bases short and J 7 bases short, with 23 bases between. This CDR3 contains 17 residues. Germline-derived CDR1 and CDR2 are MDHEN and SYDVKM. The CDR3 region has the DNA TGTGCCAGCACCCCTAGGGTCCGGACAGCCGACAATTCACCCCTCCACTTT. Protein sequence: CASTPRVRTADNSPLHF.

The chain employs TRBV28 and TRBJ1-2; D unclear. CDR3 size: 13 residues. Germline V CDR1 and CDR2: MDHEN, SYDVKM. With 5 bases removed from V and 6 bases from J, the gap between germline ends came to 13 bases. CDR3 DNA sequence: TGTGCCAGCAGTGTAGGAGGGTGGGATGGCTACACCTTC. Translated: CASSVGGWDGYTF.

This rearrangement joins TRBV19 to TRBJ1-1, with 8 bases identical to TRBD1. V shed 5 bases and J 4 bases; nucleotides not matched to a gene: 3. The germline V gene encodes CDR1 LNHDA and CDR2 SQIVND (reference sequence). This CDR3 comprises 13 residues. CDR3 loop: CASSPDRGTEAFF. CDR3 nucleotide sequence: TGTGCCAGTAGTCCCGACAGGGGCACTGAAGCTTTCTTT. The whole variable domain, filled in from reference TRBV19 and TRBJ1-1, reads DGGITQSPKYLFRKEGQNVTLSCEQNLNHDAMYWYRQDPGQGLRLIYYSQIVNDFQKGDIAEGYSVSREKKESFPLTVTSAQKNPTAFYLCASSPDRGTEAFFGQGTRLTVV.

The chain links TRBV6-2 or TRBV6-3 to TRBJ2-7, with D tentatively TRBD1 (5 bases). Looked up from germline, CDR1 is MNHEY and CDR2 is SVGEGT. V lost 2 bases, J lost 4 bases, and 6 bases lay in between. This CDR3 spans 12 amino acids. In DNA form, the CDR3 reads TGTGCCAGCAGTTACAAGGGGTACGAGCAGTACTTC. Residues: CASSYKGYEQYF.

A few counts support this clonotype. J is TRBJ2-7 and V is TRBV15; TRBD2 matches at 7 bases. Germline V lookup: CDR1 LNHNV, CDR2 YYDKDF (reference sequence). Trimming at V came to 0 bases and at J to 6 bases, leaving 11 bases not matched to a gene. CDR3 length: 16 amino acids. In DNA, the CDR3 is TGTGCCACCAGCAGAGATAGGCTAGCGGCCGGGTTCGAGCAGTACTTC. Translated, it gives CATSRDRLAAGFEQYF.

By sample fraction, this clonotype is medium-sized. The chain combines TRBV6-1 with TRBJ2-7; possible D gene TRBD1, 5 bases. CDR3 length: 15 residues. Germline V gene sequence: CDR1 MNHNS, CDR2 SASEGT. Between the trimmed V and J ends, which lost 5 bases and 0 bases, there was a span of 14 bases. CDR3 DNA sequence: TGTGCCAGCAGTAACAGGCATCAGAGCTCCTACGAGCAGTACTTC. Translation: CASSNRHQSSYEQYF.

This clonotype appeared a few times. The chain joins TRBV7-9 to TRBJ2-5, with D unclear. CDR1 is SEHNR, CDR2 FQNEAQ, per germline (reference sequence). V lost 5 bases, J lost 2 bases, and 6 bases lay in between. The CDR3 has 12 residues. The CDR3, as DNA: TGTGCCAGCAGCCCTAGACAAGAGACCCAGTACTTC. Translating gives CASSPRQETQYF.

The J gene is TRBJ2-7, the V gene TRBV7-2, with 10 bases lining up with TRBD2. Per germline, CDR1 SGHTA and CDR2 FQGNSA. The CDR3 is 14 amino acids. The ends lost 2 bases at V and 6 bases at J; junction bases unmatched: 4. CDR3 region: CASSLSGRAPEQYF. CDR3 DNA: TGTGCCAGCAGCTTAAGCGGGAGGGCCCCCGAGCAGTACTTC.

This chain uses TRBV7-6 with TRBJ2-7, with 10 bases aligning to TRBD2. CDR1 is SGHVS, CDR2 FNYEAQ, per germline. Trimming at V came to 5 bases and at J to 7 bases, leaving 14 bases not matched to a gene. CDR3 length: 16 residues. CDR3 sequence reads: CASSNERQREGREQYF. The CDR3, as DNA: TGTGCCAGCAGCAATGAAAGGCAGCGGGAGGGCCGTGAGCAGTACTTC.

The gene calls are TRBV14 and TRBJ2-7; 12 bases match TRBD2. Germline values: CDR1 SGHDN, CDR2 FVKESK. The CDR3 has 17 amino acids. The V gene end was trimmed by 1 base and the J gene end by 0 bases; junction bases not matched to a gene: 4. The CDR3 is CASSQGLAGAYSYEQYF. The CDR3 coding sequence is TGTGCCAGCAGCCAAGGACTAGCGGGAGCCTACTCCTACGAGCAGTACTTC.

This clonotype turned up a few times. The chain is built from TRBV2 and TRBJ1-2; D ambiguous. CDR3 length equals 13 residues. Germline V CDR1 and CDR2: SNHLY, FYNNEI. V lost 8 bases and J lost 4, with 14 bases in between. CDR3 residues: CASALWMGYGYTF. The CDR3 bases are TGTGCCAGCGCTCTTTGGATGGGCTATGGCTACACCTTC.

This clonotype has a handful of counts. The chain has TRBV15 and TRBJ2-3, with 8 bases fitting TRBD1. The trim removed 1 base at V and 11 bases at J, leaving 5 bases unmatched. The CDR3 runs to 13 residues. Looked up from germline, CDR1 is LNHNV and CDR2 is YYDKDF (reference sequence). CDR3 DNA: TGTGCCACCAGCAGAGGGGGACAGGCTCTGCAGTATTTT. The encoded protein is CATSRGGQALQYF.

V usage is TRBV30 and J usage is TRBJ2-5; D gene unclear. This CDR3 spans 11 amino acids. V shed 4 bases and J shed 5 bases, with 8 bases lying between them. Germline V gene data show CDR1 as GTSNPN and CDR2 as SVGIG (reference sequence). Written as DNA, the CDR3 is TGTGCCTGGATAACCGGGGAGACCCAGTACTTC. Protein: CAWITGETQYF.

This clonotype has more than one count but fewer than ten. The chain joins TRBV4-3 to TRBJ1-2, with D unclear. The germline CDR1 and CDR2 sequences are LGHNA and YSLEER. Trimming took off 3 bases at V and 7 bases at J, with 12 bases between the two ends. The CDR3 extends over 13 amino acids. The CDR3 DNA reads as TGCGCCAGCAGCCACTCCCGTGGGAGTGGCTACACCTTC. It yields the protein CASSHSRGSGYTF.

This clonotype was counted a few times. J is TRBJ2-2 and V is TRBV25-1; 9 nucleotides line up with TRBD2. V trimming: 3 bases; J trimming: 1 base; junction bases outside the gene matches: 0. The V gene's germline CDR1 is MGHDK and CDR2 SYGVNS. The CDR3 totals 15 residues. The CDR3 DNA reads TGTGCCAGCAGTGATAGCGGGGGGAACACCGGGGAGCTGTTTTTT. Translating it yields CASSDSGGNTGELFF.

This chain uses TRBV6-2 or TRBV6-3 with TRBJ2-1; TRBD2 is a possible D gene (5 bases). The ends were cut back, 6 bases at V and 3 bases at J, with 12 bases in the middle. Per the germline V gene, CDR1 is MNHEY and CDR2 is SVGEGT. The CDR3 runs 14 residues. The CDR3 nucleotides read TGTGCCAGCAGCTCTAGAGGGATCTACAATGAGCAGTTCTTC. Protein product: CASSSRGIYNEQFF.

This clonotype appeared a few times. The chain is built from TRBV6-1 and TRBJ2-5, with D unclear. The CDR3 extends over 13 amino acids. The ends were cut back, 3 bases at V and 5 bases at J, with 10 bases in the middle. Germline V CDR1 and CDR2: MNHNS, SASEGT. CDR3 sequence: CASSDARPETQYF. The CDR3 DNA is TGTGCCAGCAGTGATGCGCGTCCGGAGACCCAGTACTTC.

This clonotype was observed a few times. The rearrangement uses TRBV6-4 and TRBJ2-7, with TRBD2 matching 10 bases. The CDR3 covers 13 residues. V was pared by 7 bases and J by 4 bases, with 4 bases of the junction left unmatched. The germline V gene encodes CDR1 MRHNA and CDR2 SNTAGT. The CDR3 sequence is CASISGRIYEQYF. CDR3 DNA sequence: TGTGCCAGCATTAGCGGGAGGATATACGAGCAGTACTTC.

The chain joins TRBV28 to TRBJ2-7, with D hard to call. Trimming took off 5 bases at V and 0 bases at J, with 11 bases between the two ends. The V gene's germline CDR1 is MDHEN and CDR2 SYDVKM. CDR3 length: 14 residues. The CDR3 loop is CASSRHRASYEQYF. CDR3 in DNA: TGTGCCAGCAGTCGCCACAGAGCCTCCTACGAGCAGTACTTC.

This clonotype is classed as medium-sized. The V gene is TRBV7-2, the J gene TRBJ1-2; a weak D match, TRBD1 (5 bases). V was shortened by 8 bases and J by 3 bases, with 19 bases between the two germline ends. The CDR3 is 15 amino acids. Germline V gives CDR1 SGHTA, CDR2 FQGNSA. The CDR3, as DNA: TGTGCCAGCGTCCCCGGGACCCGGGCGCACTATGGCTACACCTTC. Protein sequence: CASVPGTRAHYGYTF.

This clonotype counts as medium-sized (0.01 to 0.1%). The chain is built from TRBV20-1 and TRBJ1-5; D call uncertain. V was cut by 3 bases and J by 0 bases, with 9 bases left in between. CDR3 length equals 14 residues. Germline V gives CDR1 DFQATT, CDR2 SNEGSKA (reference sequence). CDR3 sequence reads: CSARTGNSNQPQHF. The CDR3 region has the DNA TGCAGTGCTAGGACCGGGAATAGCAATCAGCCCCAGCATTTT.

This clonotype occurred a few times. V and J are TRBV10-3 and TRBJ2-3; D gene ambiguous. CDR1 and CDR2 from the germline V gene are ENHRY and SYGVKD. With 11 bases removed from V and 4 bases from J, the gap between germline ends came to 19 bases. The length of the CDR3 is 14 residues. CDR3 residues: CAANSPKDADTQYF. CDR3 nucleotides: TGTGCCGCCAACTCCCCAAAGGATGCAGATACGCAGTATTTT.

The rearrangement links TRBV5-4 to TRBJ1-2; the D gene is possibly TRBD1 (5 bases). Trimming cost V 4 bases and J 5 bases, with 15 bases left between them. This CDR3 has 14 residues. Germline V gene lookup returns CDR1 SGHNT and CDR2 YYREEE (reference sequence). CDR3 in DNA: TGTGCCAGCAGCCCGGGACTGGAGATGTATGGCTACACCTTC. Translated: CASSPGLEMYGYTF.

The genes are TRBV18 and TRBJ1-5; D remains unclear. This CDR3 has 14 amino acids. Germline V gives CDR1 KGHSH, CDR2 LQKENI. V dropped 6 bases and J dropped 4 bases, with 13 bases sitting between them. The CDR3 protein is CASSRTEGNQPQHF. The CDR3 DNA reads as TGTGCCAGCTCGAGGACCGAAGGGAATCAGCCCCAGCATTTT. Filled out from reference TRBV18 and TRBJ1-5, the complete variable domain reads NAGVMQNPRHLVRRRGQEARLRCSPMKGHSHVYWYRQLPEEGLKFMVYLQKENIIDESGMPKERFSAEFPKEGPSILRIQQVVRGDSAAYFCASSRTEGNQPQHFGDGTRLSIL.

This clonotype has only one observation. The chain combines TRBV7-9 with TRBJ2-1, with TRBD2 identical over 7 bases. V was pared by 1 base and J by 9 bases, with 12 bases of the junction left unmatched. The CDR3 is made up of 16 amino acids. Germline V gene lookup returns CDR1 SEHNR and CDR2 FQNEAQ (reference sequence). The CDR3 reads CASSLEFGGSGGEQFF. In nucleotides, the CDR3 is TGTGCCAGCAGCTTAGAGTTTGGCGGGAGTGGGGGTGAGCAGTTCTTC.

This clonotype appeared a few times. This chain uses TRBV11-2 with TRBJ2-1; D may be TRBD1 (6 bases). The CDR3 has 13 residues. CDR1 and CDR2 from the germline V gene are SGHAT and FQNNGV. Trimming took 6 bases from V and 8 from J, leaving 14 bases between them. The CDR3 sequence: CASRSLRGHEQFF. Written as DNA, the CDR3 is TGTGCCAGCAGGTCCCTCAGGGGTCATGAGCAGTTCTTC. Supplemented by reference TRBV11-2 and TRBJ2-1, the full variable domain reads EAGVAQSPRYKIIEKRQSVAFWCNPISGHATLYWYQQILGQGPKLLIQFQNNGVVDDSQLPKDRFSAERLKGVDSTLKIQPAKLEDSAVYLCASRSLRGHEQFFGPGTRLTVL.

This clonotype was seen more than once but under ten times. This chain links TRBV20-1 with TRBJ2-3, with a possible D match to TRBD2 (5 bases). The V gene's germline CDR1 is DFQATT and CDR2 SNEGSKA (reference sequence). V lost 0 bases, J lost 4 bases, and 11 bases lay in between. The CDR3 covers 14 residues. The CDR3 nucleotides are TGCAGTGCTAGAGATATCAGGAGGTCAGATACGCAGTATTTT. It encodes CSARDIRRSDTQYF.

The rearrangement uses TRBV11-2 and TRBJ1-6; D not certain. Looked up from germline, CDR1 is SGHAT and CDR2 is FQNNGV. V was pared by 2 bases and J by 10 bases, with 9 bases between. The CDR3 totals 13 residues. In nucleotides, the CDR3 is TGTGCCAGCAGCTTACAGCTAGGATCACCCCTCCACTTT. This encodes CASSLQLGSPLHF.

This rearrangement joins TRBV6-4 to TRBJ2-2, with D unclear. Germline V gene sequence: CDR1 MRHNA, CDR2 SNTAGT. V was cut by 3 bases and J by 4 bases, with 3 bases left in between. The CDR3 consists of 12 residues. In DNA form, the CDR3 reads TGTGCCAGCAGTGATTCCACCGGGGAGCTGTTTTTT. It codes for CASSDSTGELFF.

This clonotype was detected only a few times. The rearrangement uses TRBV20-1 and TRBJ2-5, with 16 positions matching TRBD2. V lost 6 bases, J lost 3 bases, and 4 bases stayed unmatched. Looked up from germline, CDR1 is DFQATT and CDR2 is SNEGSKA (reference sequence). CDR3 length equals 15 residues. For the CDR3, the DNA is TGCAGTGCCCTGGGACTAGCGGGAGGGGAAGAGACCCAGTACTTC. It encodes CSALGLAGGEETQYF.

This clonotype is labeled medium-sized. The chain employs TRBV7-2 and TRBJ1-2; 7 bases agree with TRBD1. The CDR3 runs to 14 residues. With V trimmed by 4 bases and J by 6 bases, 8 bases remained unmatched. Germline lookup yields CDR1 SGHTA and CDR2 FQGNSA. CDR3 DNA: TGTGCCAGCAGCTCAACGACAGGGCTCCATGGCTACACCTTC. It encodes CASSSTTGLHGYTF.